This T cell receptor (beta chain) was observed in a study of blood T cell repertoires in COVID-19 (TCRdb year 2020). With respect to the entire study: The collaborator samples originated in the United States, Italy and Spain and spanned the acute and convalescent phases of COVID-19. The samples were drawn from two sources: the first 160 participants of the ongoing ImmuneRACE study, and 1,000 to 1,500 subjects contributed by 6 global collaborators. Where HLA class I and class II types were available, the types were taken from metadata supplied by the sample provider, not from assay-based typing. A de-identified subject ID, COVID-19 status, age in years and sex were almost always included in the sample metadata. The prospective study material was composed of cDNA or gDNA derived from T cells, B-cell-depleted T cells, or PBMCs. The dataset comprised deeply sampled blood TCRbeta repertoires from subjects exposed to, actively infected with, or recovered from COVID-19. A freely available public database, intended as a resource for researchers studying the immune response to SARS-CoV-2, is where the repertoires were released.

CDR1 and CDR2 are drawn from the germline V gene: KGHDR, SFDVKD. Between the V and J ends, shortened by 5 bases and 5 bases respectively, the junction contains 18 bases. The CDR3 covers 15 residues, taking in both the cysteine and the phenylalanine. The CDR3 DNA has 45 bases and is translated from base 1. In regard to this clone: There is no known antigen for this receptor. Within one base of it there is no much larger clone, and no base qualities were kept.

TCRbeta CDR3 regions were amplified from genomic DNA by means of the immunoSEQ Assay, a bias-controlled multiplex PCR. The published analysis was carried out like this. Within the assay, amplification of reference gene primers was used to estimate how many nucleated cells each sample contained. To quantify the absolute abundance of each unique TCRbeta CDR3 rearrangement, sequence reads were collapsed and filtered. For each sample, productive Simpson clonality was calculated as the square root of Simpson's diversity index over productive rearrangements. TCRdb limited this immuneACCESS table to in-frame rearrangements with V and J called. A share of clones is missing; checked studies link under half to unresolved V genes, and the rest is unexplained. From that table come the V and J calls and clone size; the DNA was used to work out D and trimming. The sample data list about 300,000 clones, and nearly 90% of these were observed just once. The top ten constitute roughly 4.3% of the sample.

Participants in the prospective study were enrolled through a virtual design, were aged roughly 18 to 100 years, and lived in 20 to 30 United States geographic areas. In the prospective study, participants were assigned to cohorts based on the clinical history participants reported in a screening survey and a study questionnaire. In the prospective study, whole blood, serum and a nasopharyngeal or oropharyngeal swab were collected from each participant by mobile phlebotomists. Over a roughly 2-month period, participants in the prospective study had the option of providing additional blood draws and questionnaires. Before DNA extraction, prospective study blood samples were shipped either frozen or at room temperature. Study-level results and caveats: The amount of clinical and demographic metadata varied by source and participant and was provided uncurated.

The sample consisted of PBMCs or T cells enriched from blood (not recorded which). The rearranged segments are TRBV24-1 and TRBJ2-7, and TRBD2 may be the D gene, going by 5 matching bases. The sequence was collected from a woman aged 18-29 years with acute COVID-19. The CDR3 reads CATSVKTAGINEQYF. The nucleotides are TGTGCCACCAGTGTGAAAACCGCGGGCATTAACGAGCAGTACTTC.